These T cell receptor beta chains were read from a single sample in a study of control samples from healthy donors and cancer patients. The method was immunoSEQ multiplex PCR; TCRdb's version includes in-frame clones alone and lacks a portion of them. The repertoire holds 110,000 or so clones, with about 80% as singletons. The specimen sequenced was blood. The source of these receptors is a man between 18 and 35 years old in good health. CDR3s include the opening cysteine and the closing phenylalanine or tryptophan.

>TRBV25-1|18|TRBJ2-6
CASSGDRGFNSGANVLTF
>TRBV4-1|14|TRBJ1-6
CASSQGAYNSPLHF
>TRBV7-2|15|TRBJ1-2
CASSFPKTGDYGYTF
>TRBV9|14|TRBJ2-3
CASSSTTGGWTQYF
>TRBV28|16|TRBJ1-1
CASRTLQKSLNTEAFF
>TRBV7-9|18|TRBJ1-4
CASSGLLRGTGEIEKLFF
>TRBV2|15|TRBJ1-1
CASSKEEGRNTEAFF
>TRBV7-8|16|TRBJ1-1
CASSDPRGGWNTEAFF
>TRBV5-1|16|TRBJ1-2
CASSSRAVGQGYGYTF
>TRBV27|13|TRBJ2-4
CASSLDVTGIQYF
>TRBV19|17|TRBJ2-3
CASSRTSGGSRADTQYF
>TRBV2|12|TRBJ2-7
CASGQGAGEQYF
>TRBV11-2|13|TRBJ1-5
CASSFTENQPQHF
>TRBV5-6|14|TRBJ2-7
CASSLKGATYEQYF
>TRBV7-2|14|TRBJ1-2
CASSLATTGKGYTF